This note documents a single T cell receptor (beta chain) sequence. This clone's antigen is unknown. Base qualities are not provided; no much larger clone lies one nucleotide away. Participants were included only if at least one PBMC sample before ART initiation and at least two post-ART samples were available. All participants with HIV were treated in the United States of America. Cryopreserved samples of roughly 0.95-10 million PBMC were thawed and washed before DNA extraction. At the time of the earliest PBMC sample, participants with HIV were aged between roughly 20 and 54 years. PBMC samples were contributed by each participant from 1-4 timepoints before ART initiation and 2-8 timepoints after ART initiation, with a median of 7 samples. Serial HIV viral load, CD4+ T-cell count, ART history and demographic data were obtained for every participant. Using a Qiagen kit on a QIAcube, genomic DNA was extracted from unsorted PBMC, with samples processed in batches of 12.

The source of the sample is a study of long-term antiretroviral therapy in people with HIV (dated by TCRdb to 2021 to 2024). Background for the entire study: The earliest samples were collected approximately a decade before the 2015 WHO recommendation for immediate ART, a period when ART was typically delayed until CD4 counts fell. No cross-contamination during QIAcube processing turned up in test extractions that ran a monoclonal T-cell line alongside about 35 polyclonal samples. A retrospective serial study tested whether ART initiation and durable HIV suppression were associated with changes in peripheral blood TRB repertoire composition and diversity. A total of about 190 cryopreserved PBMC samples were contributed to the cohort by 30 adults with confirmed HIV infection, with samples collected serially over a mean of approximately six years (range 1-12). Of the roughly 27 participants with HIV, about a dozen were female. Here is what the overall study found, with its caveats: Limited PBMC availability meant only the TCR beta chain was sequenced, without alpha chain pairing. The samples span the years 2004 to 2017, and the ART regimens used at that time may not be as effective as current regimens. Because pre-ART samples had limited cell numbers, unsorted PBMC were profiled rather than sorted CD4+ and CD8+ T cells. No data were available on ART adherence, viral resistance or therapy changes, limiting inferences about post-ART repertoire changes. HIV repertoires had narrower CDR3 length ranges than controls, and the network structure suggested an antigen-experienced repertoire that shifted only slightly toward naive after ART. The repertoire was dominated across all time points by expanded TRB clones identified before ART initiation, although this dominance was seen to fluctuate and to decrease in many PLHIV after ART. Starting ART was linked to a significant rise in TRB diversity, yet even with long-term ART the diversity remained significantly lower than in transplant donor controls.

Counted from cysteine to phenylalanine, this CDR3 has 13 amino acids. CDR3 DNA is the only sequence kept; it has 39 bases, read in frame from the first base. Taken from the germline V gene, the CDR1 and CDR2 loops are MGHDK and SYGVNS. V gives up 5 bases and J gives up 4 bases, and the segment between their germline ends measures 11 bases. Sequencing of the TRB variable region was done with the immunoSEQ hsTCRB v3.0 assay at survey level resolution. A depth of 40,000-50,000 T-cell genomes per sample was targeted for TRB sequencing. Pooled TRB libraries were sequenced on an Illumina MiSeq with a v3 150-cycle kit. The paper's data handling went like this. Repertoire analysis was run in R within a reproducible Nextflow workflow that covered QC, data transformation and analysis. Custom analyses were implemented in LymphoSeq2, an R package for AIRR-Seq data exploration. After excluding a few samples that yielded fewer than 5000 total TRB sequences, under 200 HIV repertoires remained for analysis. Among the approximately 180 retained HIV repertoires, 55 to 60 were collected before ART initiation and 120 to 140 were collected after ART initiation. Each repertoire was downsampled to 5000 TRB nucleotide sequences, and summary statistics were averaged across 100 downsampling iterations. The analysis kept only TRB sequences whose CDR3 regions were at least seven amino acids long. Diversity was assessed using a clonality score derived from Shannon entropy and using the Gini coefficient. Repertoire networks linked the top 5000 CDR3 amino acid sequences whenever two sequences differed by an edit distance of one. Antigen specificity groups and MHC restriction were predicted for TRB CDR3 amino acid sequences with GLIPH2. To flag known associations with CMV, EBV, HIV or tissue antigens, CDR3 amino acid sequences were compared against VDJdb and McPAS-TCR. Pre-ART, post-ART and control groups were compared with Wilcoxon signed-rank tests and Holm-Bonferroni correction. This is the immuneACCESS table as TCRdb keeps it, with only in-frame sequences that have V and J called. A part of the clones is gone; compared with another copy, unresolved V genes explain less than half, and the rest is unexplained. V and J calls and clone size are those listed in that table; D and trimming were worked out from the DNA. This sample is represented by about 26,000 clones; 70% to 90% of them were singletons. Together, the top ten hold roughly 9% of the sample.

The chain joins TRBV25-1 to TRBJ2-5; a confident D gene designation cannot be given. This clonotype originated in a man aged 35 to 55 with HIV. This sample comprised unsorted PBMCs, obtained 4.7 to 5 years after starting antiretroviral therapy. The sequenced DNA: TGTGCCAGCAGTACCCCGATGGCAGAGACCCAGTACTTC. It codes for CASSTPMAETQYF.